What follows describes a single TCR beta chain. Its target is unknown. Treatment in this sample: 15 to 20 received Ad26.COV2.S at low or high dose, single or two shots; 5 received placebo; per-sample allocation not given. Collection of samples fell on day 63 after the first vaccine or placebo injection. This vaccine is an Ad26 vector that expresses the Wuhan-strain SARS-CoV-2 spike. These data belong to a study of Ad26.COV2.S vaccination and SARS-CoV-2 variants. The overall study: Each vaccinee took Ad26.COV2.S intramuscularly, once or twice 56 days apart.

The data were produced by immunoSEQ multiplex PCR, yet TCRdb's version contains in-frame clones alone and is incomplete. Of 450,000 to 550,000 clones listed, 75% to 90% are singletons. Germline V gives CDR1 SGHDN, CDR2 FVKESK. V lost 1 base and J lost 5, with 8 bases in between. The CDR3 is 14 residues long. Study-wide findings and caveats: Reported findings describe substantial breadth in spike-specific CD8+ and CD4+ T cell responses following vaccination.

The TCR sequence derives from a person aged 18-60 years who received the Ad26.COV2.S COVID-19 vaccine or a placebo. The sample here was peripheral blood, taken in a trial of Ad26.COV2.S vaccine versus placebo. The rearrangement uses TRBV14 and TRBJ2-2, with no clear D. The CDR3: CASSQVIRTGELFF. The CDR3 DNA sequence: TGTGCCAGCAGCCAAGTCATCAGGACCGGGGAGCTGTTTTTT.